This T cell receptor (beta chain) was sequenced in a study of T cell changes during pregnancy in multiple sclerosis. The trim removed 5 bases at V and 3 bases at J, leaving 6 bases unmatched. This CDR3 contains 15 residues. Germline CDR1 MNHEY, CDR2 SMNVEV (reference sequence). The method was immunoSEQ multiplex PCR; TCRdb's version includes in-frame clones alone and lacks a portion of them. The table records around 69,000 clones, over 85% of them present only once. J is TRBJ1-4 and V is TRBV27; 7 bases line up with TRBD1. This specimen consisted of peripheral blood, obtained in the third trimester of pregnancy. The clonotype originates from a female donor with multiple sclerosis, enrolled in a pregnancy study. The CDR3, as DNA: TGTGCCAGCAGTGAAACAGGGGTAGCTAATGAAAAACTGTTTTTT. Protein sequence: CASSETGVANEKLFF.